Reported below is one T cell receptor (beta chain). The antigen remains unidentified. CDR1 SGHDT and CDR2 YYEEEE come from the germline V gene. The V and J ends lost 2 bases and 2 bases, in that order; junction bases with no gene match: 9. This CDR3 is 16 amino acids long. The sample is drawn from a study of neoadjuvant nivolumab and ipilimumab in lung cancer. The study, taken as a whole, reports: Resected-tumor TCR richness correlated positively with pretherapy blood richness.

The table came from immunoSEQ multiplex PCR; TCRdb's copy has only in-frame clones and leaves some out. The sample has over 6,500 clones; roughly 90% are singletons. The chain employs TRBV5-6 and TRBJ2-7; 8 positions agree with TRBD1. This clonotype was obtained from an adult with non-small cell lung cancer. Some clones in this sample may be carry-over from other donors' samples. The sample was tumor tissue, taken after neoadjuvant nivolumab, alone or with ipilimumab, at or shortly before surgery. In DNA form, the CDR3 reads TGTGCCAGCAGCTTAACCAGGGGGCCTAGACCCTACGAGCAGTACTTC. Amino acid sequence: CASSLTRGPRPYEQYF.